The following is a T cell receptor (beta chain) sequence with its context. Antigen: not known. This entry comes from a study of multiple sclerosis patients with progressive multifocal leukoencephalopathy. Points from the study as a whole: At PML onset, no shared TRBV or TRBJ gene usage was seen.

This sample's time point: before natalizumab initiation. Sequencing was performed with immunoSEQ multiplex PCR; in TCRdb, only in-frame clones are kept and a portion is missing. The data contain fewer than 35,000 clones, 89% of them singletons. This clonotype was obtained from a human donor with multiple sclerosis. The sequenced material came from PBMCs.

The CDR3 protein is CASSSQGAATIYGYTF. CDR3 DNA: TGTGCCAGCAGTTCTCAGGGGGCGGCAACAATCTATGGCTACACCTTC. This chain links TRBV27 with TRBJ1-2; 8 positions agree with TRBD1. The CDR3 sequence is 16 residues long. Germline CDR1 MNHEY, CDR2 SMNVEV (reference sequence). J was trimmed by 4 bases and V by 4 bases; bases with no gene match: 11.